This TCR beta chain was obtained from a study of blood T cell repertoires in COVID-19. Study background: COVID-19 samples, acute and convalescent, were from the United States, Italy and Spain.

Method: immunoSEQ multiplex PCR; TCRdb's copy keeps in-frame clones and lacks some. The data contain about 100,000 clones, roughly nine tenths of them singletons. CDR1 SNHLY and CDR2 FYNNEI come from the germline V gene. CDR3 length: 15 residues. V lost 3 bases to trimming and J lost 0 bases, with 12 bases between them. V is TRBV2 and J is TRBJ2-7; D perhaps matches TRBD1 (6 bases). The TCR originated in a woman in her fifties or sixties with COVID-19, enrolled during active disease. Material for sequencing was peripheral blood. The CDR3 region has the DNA TGTGCCAGCAGTGACCCGACAGGAGTCTCCTACGAGCAGTACTTC. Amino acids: CASSDPTGVSYEQYF.